This T cell receptor beta chain was identified in a study of OX40 agonist ivuxolimab in advanced cancers. Overall study context: Patients treated during dose escalation were battling hepatocellular carcinoma, melanoma, renal cell or head and neck cancer.

The CDR3 extends over 14 amino acids. Per the germline V gene, CDR1 is SQVTM and CDR2 is ANQGSEA. Losses at the gene ends were 2 bases for V and 5 bases for J; bases not matched to a gene: 4. Profiling relied on immunoSEQ multiplex PCR, and the TCRdb table lists in-frame clones only, not all of them. The profile shows about 80,000 clones, approximately 89% of them singletons. Excluded were patients having autoimmune disease history or systemic immunosuppression. The sequence derives from an adult with an advanced solid tumor such as melanoma, head and neck, liver or kidney cancer. The chain joins TRBV29-1 to TRBJ2-2; 8 bases fit TRBD2. Sequenced here: CD4+ or CD8+ T cells sorted from blood, sampled in a trial of the OX40 agonist ivuxolimab. CDR3 region: CSVEKASGTGELFF. CDR3 nucleotides: TGCAGCGTTGAAAAGGCTAGCGGGACCGGGGAGCTGTTTTTT.